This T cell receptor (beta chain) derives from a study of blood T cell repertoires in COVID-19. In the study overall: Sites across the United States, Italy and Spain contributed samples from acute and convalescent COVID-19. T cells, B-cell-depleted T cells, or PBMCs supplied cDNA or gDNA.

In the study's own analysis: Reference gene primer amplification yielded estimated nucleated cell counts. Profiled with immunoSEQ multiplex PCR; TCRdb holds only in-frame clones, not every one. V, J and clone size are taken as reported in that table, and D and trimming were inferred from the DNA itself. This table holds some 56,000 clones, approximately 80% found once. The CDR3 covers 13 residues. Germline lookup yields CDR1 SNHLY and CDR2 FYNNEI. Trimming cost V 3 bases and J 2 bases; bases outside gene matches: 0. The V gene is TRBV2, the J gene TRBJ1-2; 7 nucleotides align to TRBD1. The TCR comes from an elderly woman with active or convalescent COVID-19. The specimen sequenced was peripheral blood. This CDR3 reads CASSETGNYGYTF. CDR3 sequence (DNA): TGTGCCAGCAGTGAGACAGGGAACTATGGCTACACCTTC. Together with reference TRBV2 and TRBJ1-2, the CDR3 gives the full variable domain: EPEVTQTPSHQVTQMGQEVILRCVPISNHLYFYWYRQILGQKVEFLVSFYNNEISEKSEIFDDQFSVERPDGSNFTLKIRSTKLEDSAMYFCASSETGNYGYTFGSGTRLTVV.